The 8 T cell receptor beta chains below all came from one sample that was sequenced in a study of blood T cell repertoires in COVID-19. Sequenced by immunoSEQ multiplex PCR; TCRdb stores in-frame clones only, minus some. Among about 170,000 clones listed, 80% to 85% were seen once. The specimen sequenced was peripheral blood. The receptors stem from a human donor with acute or convalescent COVID-19. The donor label of this sample is uncertain.

This chain uses TRBV5-4 with TRBJ2-3; D is ambiguous. Germline V gene sequence: CDR1 SGHNT, CDR2 YYREEE (reference sequence). V lost 3 bases to trimming and J lost 1 base, with 9 bases between them. This CDR3 contains 14 residues. The CDR3 loop reads CASSSVSRTDTQYF. The DNA of the CDR3 is TGTGCCAGCAGCTCGGTCTCGCGCACAGATACGCAGTATTTT.

This clone came up a few times. The chain recombines TRBV11-2 with TRBJ1-6, with 9 bases that match TRBD1. V lost 0 bases and J lost 8; bases outside the gene matches: 5. Germline V gene data show CDR1 as SGHAT and CDR2 as FQNNGV. This CDR3 spans 16 amino acids. As DNA, the CDR3 is TGTGCCAGCAGCTTAGAGGTGTGGACAGGGGATTCACCCCTCCACTTT. This translates into CASSLEVWTGDSPLHF.

The rearrangement joins TRBV9 to TRBJ2-5; no definite D call. Germline CDR1 SGDLS, CDR2 YYNGEE. V lost 0 bases and J 2 bases, leaving 8 bases between the germline ends. The CDR3 has 14 amino acids. The CDR3 region has the DNA TGTGCCAGCAGCGTAGGGAGTTGGCAAGAGACCCAGTACTTC. It specifies CASSVGSWQETQYF.

The rearrangement joins TRBV7-2 to TRBJ2-7; D might be TRBD1 (5 bases). V lost 2 bases and J lost 3, with 5 bases in between. Germline values: CDR1 SGHTA, CDR2 FQGNSA. The CDR3 loop spans 12 amino acids. The CDR3 coding sequence is TGTGCCAGCAGCTTAAGGGGCTACGAGCAGTACTTC. As protein: CASSLRGYEQYF.

This clone appeared once. The chain links TRBV28 to TRBJ2-7, with 7 bases fitting TRBD2. From germline, CDR1 is MDHEN and CDR2 SYDVKM. Losses at the gene ends were 6 bases for V and 2 bases for J; bases not matched to a gene: 10. The CDR3 has 15 residues. The CDR3 here is CASRRERGPTYEQYF. The CDR3, as DNA: TGTGCCAGCAGGAGGGAGCGGGGCCCTACCTACGAGCAGTACTTC.

The V gene is TRBV14, the J gene TRBJ2-7; 12 nucleotides line up with TRBD1. The ends lost 1 base at V and 6 bases at J; junction bases unmatched: 7. From germline, CDR1 is SGHDN and CDR2 FVKESK. The CDR3 has 16 residues. CDR3 DNA sequence: TGTGCCAGCAGCCAAGTGGGGACAGGGGGCCGAGGCGAGCAGTACTTC. This encodes CASSQVGTGGRGEQYF. Together with reference TRBV14 and TRBJ2-7, the CDR3 gives the full variable domain: EAGVTQFPSHSVIEKGQTVTLRCDPISGHDNLYWYRRVMGKEIKFLLHFVKESKQDESGMPNNRFLAERTGGTYSTLKVQPAELEDSGVYFCASSQVGTGGRGEQYFGPGTRLTVT.

The J gene is TRBJ2-2, the V gene TRBV9; D call uncertain. Trimming removed 3 bases from V and 2 bases from J, with 14 bases in between. Germline CDR1 is SGDLS and CDR2 is YYNGEE. There are 16 residues in the CDR3. The CDR3 bases are TGTGCCAGCAGCGGAGGTCTGTGGGTTAACACCGGGGAGCTGTTTTTT. As protein: CASSGGLWVNTGELFF. Supplemented by reference TRBV9 and TRBJ2-2, the full variable domain reads DSGVTQTPKHLITATGQRVTLRCSPRSGDLSVYWYQQSLDQGLQFLIQYYNGEERAKGNILERFSAQQFPDLHSELNLSSLELGDSALYFCASSGGLWVNTGELFFGEGSRLTVL.

J is TRBJ1-1 and V is TRBV4-2; possible D gene TRBD1, 5 bases. V was trimmed by 4 bases and J by 2 bases, leaving 14 bases between them. The CDR3 runs to 15 residues. Germline V gene data show CDR1 as LGHNA and CDR2 as YNFKEQ. Here the CDR3 DNA reads TGTGCCAGCAGCCGATTCGGGGGAACAAACACTGAAGCTTTCTTT. Translation gives CASSRFGGTNTEAFF.